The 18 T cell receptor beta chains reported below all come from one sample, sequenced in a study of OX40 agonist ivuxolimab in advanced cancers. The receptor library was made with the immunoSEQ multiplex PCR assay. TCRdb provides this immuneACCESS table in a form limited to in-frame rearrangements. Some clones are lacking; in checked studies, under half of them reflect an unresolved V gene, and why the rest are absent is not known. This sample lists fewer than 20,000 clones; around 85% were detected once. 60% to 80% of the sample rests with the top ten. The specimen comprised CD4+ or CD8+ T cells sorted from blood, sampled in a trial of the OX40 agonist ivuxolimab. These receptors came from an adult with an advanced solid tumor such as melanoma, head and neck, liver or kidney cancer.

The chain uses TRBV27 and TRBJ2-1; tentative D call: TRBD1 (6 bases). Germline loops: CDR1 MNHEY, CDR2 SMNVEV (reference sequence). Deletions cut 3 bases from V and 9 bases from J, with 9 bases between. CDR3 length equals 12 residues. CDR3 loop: CASSLGATEQFF. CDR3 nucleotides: TGTGCCAGCAGTTTGGGGGCCACTGAGCAGTTCTTC.

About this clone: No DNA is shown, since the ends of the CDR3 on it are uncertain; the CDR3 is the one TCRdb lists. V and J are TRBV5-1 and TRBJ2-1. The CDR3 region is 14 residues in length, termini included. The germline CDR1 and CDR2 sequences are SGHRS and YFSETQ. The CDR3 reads CASSLLSGPNEQFF.

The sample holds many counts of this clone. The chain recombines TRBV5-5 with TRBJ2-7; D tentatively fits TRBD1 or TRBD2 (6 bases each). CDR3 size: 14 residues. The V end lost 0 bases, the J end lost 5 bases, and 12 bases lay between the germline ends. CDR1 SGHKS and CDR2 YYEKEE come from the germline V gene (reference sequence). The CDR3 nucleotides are TGTGCCAGCAGCTTGGCCATGGGGGGCAACGAGCAGTACTTC. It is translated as CASSLAMGGNEQYF.

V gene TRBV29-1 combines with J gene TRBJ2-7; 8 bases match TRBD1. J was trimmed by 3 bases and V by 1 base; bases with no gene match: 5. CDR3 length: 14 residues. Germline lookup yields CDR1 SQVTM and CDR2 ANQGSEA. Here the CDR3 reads CSVEVDREGYEQYF. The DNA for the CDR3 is TGCAGCGTTGAAGTGGACAGGGAAGGCTACGAGCAGTACTTC.

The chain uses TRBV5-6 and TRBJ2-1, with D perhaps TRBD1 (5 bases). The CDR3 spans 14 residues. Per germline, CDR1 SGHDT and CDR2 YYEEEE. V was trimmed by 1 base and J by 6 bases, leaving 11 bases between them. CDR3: CASSLFGHINEQFF. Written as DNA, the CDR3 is TGTGCCAGCAGCTTGTTCGGACACATCAATGAGCAGTTCTTC.

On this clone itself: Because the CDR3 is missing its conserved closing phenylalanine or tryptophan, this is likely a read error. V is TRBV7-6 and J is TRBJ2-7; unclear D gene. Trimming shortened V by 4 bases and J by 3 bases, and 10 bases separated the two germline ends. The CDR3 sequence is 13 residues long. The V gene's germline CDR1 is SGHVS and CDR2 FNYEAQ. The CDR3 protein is CASSSSPSYEQYL. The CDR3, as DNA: TGTGCCAGCAGCTCGTCCCCAAGCTACGAGCAGTACCTC.

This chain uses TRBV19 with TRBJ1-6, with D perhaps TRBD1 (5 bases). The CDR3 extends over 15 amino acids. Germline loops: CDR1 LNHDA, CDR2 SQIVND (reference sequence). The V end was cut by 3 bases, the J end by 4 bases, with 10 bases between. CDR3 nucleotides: TGTGCCAGTAGTATGCGGGACCTATATAATTCACCCCTCCACTTT. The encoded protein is CASSMRDLYNSPLHF.

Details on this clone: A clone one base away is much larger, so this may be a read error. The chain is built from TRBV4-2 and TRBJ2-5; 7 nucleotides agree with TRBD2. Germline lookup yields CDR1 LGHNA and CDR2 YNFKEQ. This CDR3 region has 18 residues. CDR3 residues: CASSQDWPLGAGQGTQYF. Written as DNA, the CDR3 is TGTGCCAGCAGCCAAGATTGGCCCTTGGGAGCGGGGCAAGGGACCCAGTACTTC.

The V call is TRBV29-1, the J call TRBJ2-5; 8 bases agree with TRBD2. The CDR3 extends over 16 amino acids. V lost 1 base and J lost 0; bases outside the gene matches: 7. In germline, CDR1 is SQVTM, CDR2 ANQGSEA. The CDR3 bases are TGCAGCGTTGAAGGGCTAGCGGGCCCGTACCAAGAGACCCAGTACTTC. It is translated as CSVEGLAGPYQETQYF.

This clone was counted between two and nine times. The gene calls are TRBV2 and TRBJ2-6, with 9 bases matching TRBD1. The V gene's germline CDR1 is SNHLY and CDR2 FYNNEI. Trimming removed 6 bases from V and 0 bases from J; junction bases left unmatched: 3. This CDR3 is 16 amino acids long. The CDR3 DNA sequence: TGTGCCAGCAGCCCGACAGGGGGCTCTGGGGCCAACGTCCTGACTTTC. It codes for CASSPTGGSGANVLTF.

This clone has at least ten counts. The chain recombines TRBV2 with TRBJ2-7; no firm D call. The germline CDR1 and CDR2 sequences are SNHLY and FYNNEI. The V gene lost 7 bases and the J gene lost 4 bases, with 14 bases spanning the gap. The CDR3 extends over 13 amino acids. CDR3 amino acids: CASTVGDRYEQYF. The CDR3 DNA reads TGTGCCAGCACTGTCGGTGACCGGTACGAGCAGTACTTC.

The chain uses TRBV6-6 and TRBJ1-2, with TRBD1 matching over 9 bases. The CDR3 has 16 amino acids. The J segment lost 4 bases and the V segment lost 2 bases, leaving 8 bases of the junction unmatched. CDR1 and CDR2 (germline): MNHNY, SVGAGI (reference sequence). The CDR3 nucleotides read TGTGCCAGCAGTTACGGAAATACAGGGGGCGGCTATGGCTACACCTTC. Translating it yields CASSYGNTGGGYGYTF.

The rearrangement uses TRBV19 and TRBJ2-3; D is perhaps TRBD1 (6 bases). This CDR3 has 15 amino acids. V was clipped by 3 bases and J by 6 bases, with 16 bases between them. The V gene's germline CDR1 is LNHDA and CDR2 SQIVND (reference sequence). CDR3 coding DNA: TGTGCCAGTAGTATCTATGGGGGCTTTACCGATACGCAGTATTTT. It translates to CASSIYGGFTDTQYF.

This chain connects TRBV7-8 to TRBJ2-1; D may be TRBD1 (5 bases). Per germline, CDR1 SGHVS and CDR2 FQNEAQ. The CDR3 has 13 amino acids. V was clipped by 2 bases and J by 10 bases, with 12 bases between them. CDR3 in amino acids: CASSLNWGREQFF. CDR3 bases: TGTGCCAGCAGCTTAAATTGGGGCCGAGAGCAGTTCTTC.

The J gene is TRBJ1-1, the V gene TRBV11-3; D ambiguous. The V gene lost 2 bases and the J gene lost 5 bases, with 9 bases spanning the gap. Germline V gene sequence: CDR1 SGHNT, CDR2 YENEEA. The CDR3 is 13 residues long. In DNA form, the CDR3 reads TGTGCCAGCAGCTTAAGCATTCGGACTGAAGCTTTCTTT. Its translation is CASSLSIRTEAFF.

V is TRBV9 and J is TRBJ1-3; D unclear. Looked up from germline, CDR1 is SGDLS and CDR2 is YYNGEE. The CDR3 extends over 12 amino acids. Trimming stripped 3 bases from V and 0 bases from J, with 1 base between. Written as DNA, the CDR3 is TGTGCCAGCAGCGACTCTGGAAACACCATATATTTT. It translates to CASSDSGNTIYF.

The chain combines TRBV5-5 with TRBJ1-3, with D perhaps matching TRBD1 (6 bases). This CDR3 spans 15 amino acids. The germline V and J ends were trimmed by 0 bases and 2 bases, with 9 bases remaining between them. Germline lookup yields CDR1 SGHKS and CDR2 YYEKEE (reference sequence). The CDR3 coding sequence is TGTGCCAGCAGCTTGGAAGGGACAACTGGAAACACCATATATTTT. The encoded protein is CASSLEGTTGNTIYF.

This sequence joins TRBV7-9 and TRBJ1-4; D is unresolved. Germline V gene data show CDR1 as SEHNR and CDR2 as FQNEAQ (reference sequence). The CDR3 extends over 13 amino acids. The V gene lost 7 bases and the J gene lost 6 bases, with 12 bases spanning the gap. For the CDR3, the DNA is TGTGCCAGCACCCGGGCTCGGGATGAAAAACTGTTTTTT. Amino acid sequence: CASTRARDEKLFF.